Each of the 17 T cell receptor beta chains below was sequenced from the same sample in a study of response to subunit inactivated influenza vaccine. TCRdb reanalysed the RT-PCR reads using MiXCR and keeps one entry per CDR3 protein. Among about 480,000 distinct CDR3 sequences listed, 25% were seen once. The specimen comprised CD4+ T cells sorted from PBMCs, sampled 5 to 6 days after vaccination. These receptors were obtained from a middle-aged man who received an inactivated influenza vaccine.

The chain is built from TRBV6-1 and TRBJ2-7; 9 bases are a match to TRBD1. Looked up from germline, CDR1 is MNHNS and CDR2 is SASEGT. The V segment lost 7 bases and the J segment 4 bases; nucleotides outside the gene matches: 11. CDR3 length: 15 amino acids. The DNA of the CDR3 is TGTGCCAGCAATAAAAAGCTGGGGACAGGGTACGAGCAGTACTTC. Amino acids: CASNKKLGTGYEQYF.

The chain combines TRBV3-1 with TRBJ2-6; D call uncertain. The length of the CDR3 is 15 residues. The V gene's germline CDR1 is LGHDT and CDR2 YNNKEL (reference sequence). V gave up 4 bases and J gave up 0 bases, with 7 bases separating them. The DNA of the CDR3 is TGTGCCAGCAGCCCGGTGAACTCTGGGGCCAACGTCCTGACTTTC. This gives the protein CASSPVNSGANVLTF.

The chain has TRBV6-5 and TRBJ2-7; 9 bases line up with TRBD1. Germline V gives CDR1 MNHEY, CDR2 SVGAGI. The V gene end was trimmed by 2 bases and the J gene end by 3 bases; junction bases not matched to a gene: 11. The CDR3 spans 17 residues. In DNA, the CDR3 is TGTGCCAGCAGTTACACTACGGGACAGGGAGGAATCTACGAGCAGTACTTC. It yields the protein CASSYTTGQGGIYEQYF.

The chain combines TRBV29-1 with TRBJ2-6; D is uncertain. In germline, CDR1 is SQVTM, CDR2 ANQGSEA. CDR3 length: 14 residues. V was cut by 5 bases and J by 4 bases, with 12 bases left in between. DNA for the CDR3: TGCAGCGTTACAAACCCACTAGGGGCCAACGTCCTGACTTTC. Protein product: CSVTNPLGANVLTF.

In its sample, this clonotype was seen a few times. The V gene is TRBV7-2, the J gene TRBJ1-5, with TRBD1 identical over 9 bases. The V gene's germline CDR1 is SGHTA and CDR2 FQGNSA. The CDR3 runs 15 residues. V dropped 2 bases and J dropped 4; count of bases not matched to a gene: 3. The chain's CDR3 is CASSLRTGVNQPQHF. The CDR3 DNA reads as TGTGCCAGCAGCTTAAGGACAGGGGTAAATCAGCCCCAGCATTTT.

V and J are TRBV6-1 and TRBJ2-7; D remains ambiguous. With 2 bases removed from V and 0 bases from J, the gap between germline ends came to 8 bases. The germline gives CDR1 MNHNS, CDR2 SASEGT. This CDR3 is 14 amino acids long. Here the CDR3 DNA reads TGTGCCAGCAGTGAATTGAGAAGCTCCTACGAGCAGTACTTC. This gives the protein CASSELRSSYEQYF.

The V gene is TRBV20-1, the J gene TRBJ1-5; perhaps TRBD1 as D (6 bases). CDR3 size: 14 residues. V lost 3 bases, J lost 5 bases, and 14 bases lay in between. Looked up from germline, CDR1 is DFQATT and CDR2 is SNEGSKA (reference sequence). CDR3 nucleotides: TGCAGTGCTAGCGAGTCGGGGGCGGATCAGCCCCAGCATTTT. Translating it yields CSASESGADQPQHF.

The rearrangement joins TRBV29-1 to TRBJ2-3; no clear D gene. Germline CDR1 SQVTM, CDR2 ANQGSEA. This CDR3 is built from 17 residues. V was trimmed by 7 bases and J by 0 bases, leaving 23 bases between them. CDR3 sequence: CSARPWTRYGSTDTQYF. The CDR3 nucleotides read TGCAGCGCCCGACCATGGACCCGTTACGGAAGCACAGATACGCAGTATTTT.

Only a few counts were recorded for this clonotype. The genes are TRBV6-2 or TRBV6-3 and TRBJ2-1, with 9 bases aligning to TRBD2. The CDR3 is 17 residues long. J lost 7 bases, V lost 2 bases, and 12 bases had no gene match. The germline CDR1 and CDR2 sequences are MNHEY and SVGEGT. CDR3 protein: CASSYLQTSGRGNEQFF. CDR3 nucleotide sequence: TGTGCCAGCAGTTACCTCCAGACTAGCGGAAGAGGGAATGAGCAGTTCTTC.

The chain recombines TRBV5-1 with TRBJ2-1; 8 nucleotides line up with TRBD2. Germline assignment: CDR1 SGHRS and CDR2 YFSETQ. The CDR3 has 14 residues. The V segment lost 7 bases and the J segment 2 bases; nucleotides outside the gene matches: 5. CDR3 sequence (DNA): TGCGCCAGCGAGGCGGGACTAGCCTACAATGAGCAGTTCTTC. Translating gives CASEAGLAYNEQFF.

CDR3 loop: CASREAGTSGSRQYF. CDR3 DNA sequence: TGTGCCAGCAGGGAAGCCGGGACTAGCGGGAGTAGGCAGTACTTC. The gene calls are TRBV3-1 and TRBJ2-7, with 14 bases fitting TRBD2. The CDR3 is 15 amino acids. Trimming removed 6 bases from V and 9 bases from J; junction bases left unmatched: 10. Germline values: CDR1 LGHDT, CDR2 YNNKEL (reference sequence).

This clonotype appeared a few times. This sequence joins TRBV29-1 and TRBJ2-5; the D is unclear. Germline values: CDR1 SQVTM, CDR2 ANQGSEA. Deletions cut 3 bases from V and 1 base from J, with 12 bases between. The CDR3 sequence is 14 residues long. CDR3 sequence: CSVDSGRIQETQYF. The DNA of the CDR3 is TGCAGCGTTGATTCCGGACGAATCCAAGAGACCCAGTACTTC.

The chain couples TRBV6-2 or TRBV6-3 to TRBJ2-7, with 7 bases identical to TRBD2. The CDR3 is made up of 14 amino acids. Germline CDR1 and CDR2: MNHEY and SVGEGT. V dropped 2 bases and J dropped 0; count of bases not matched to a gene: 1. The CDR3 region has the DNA TGTGCCAGCAGTTACACTAGCGACTCCTACGAGCAGTACTTC. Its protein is CASSYTSDSYEQYF.

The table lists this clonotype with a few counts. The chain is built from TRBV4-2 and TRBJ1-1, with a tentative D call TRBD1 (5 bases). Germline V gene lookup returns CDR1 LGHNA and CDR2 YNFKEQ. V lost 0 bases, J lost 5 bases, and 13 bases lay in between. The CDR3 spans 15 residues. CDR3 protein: CASSQDLGVWTEAFF. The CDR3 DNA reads TGTGCCAGCAGCCAAGATCTGGGGGTGTGGACTGAAGCTTTCTTT.

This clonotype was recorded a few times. The CDR3 here is CASSPGQSNEQYF. CDR3 nucleotide sequence: TGCGCCAGCAGCCCGGGACAGTCCAACGAGCAGTACTTC. J is TRBJ2-7 and V is TRBV5-1; TRBD1 matches 7 bases. CDR3 length equals 13 residues. V trimming: 4 bases; J trimming: 5 bases; junction bases outside the gene matches: 6. Germline V gene sequence: CDR1 SGHRS, CDR2 YFSETQ.

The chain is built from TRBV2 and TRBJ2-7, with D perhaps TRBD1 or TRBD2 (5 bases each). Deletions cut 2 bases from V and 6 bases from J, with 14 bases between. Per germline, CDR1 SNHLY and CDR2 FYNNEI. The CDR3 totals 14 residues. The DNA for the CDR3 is TGTGCCAGCAGTGAATGGGGGAAGGATGGCGAGCAGTACTTC. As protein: CASSEWGKDGEQYF.

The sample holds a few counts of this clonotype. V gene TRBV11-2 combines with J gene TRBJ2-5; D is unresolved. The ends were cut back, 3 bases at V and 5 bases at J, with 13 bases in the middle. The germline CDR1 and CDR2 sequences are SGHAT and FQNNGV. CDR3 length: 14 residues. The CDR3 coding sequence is TGTGCCAGCAGCTTGGTCGCAAACCGGGAGACCCAGTACTTC. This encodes CASSLVANRETQYF.